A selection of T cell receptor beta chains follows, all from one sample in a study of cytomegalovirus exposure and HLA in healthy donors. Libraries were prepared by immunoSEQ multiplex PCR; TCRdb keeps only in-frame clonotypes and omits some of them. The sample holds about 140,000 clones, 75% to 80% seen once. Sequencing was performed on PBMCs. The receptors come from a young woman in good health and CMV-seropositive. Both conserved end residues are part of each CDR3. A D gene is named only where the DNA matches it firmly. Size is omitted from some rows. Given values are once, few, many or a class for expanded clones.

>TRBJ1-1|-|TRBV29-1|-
TGCAGCGTTGTGGGGGGAGAGGCTTTCTTT
CSVVGGEAFF
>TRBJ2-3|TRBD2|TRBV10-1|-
TGCGCCAGCAGCCCCGTGACTAGCGGGGCATCGCAGTATTTT
CASSPVTSGASQYF
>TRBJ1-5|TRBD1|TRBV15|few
TGTGCCACCAGCAGAGAAGCTCCGGGGGACAGATATCAGCCCCAGCATTTT
CATSREAPGDRYQPQHF
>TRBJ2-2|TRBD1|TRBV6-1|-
TGTGCCAGCGCCGGACAGGTCGACACCGGGGAGCTGTTTTTT
CASAGQVDTGELFF
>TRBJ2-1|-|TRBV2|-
TGTGCCAGCAGCGCCCTAAAAGTGAGCGAGCAGTTCTTC
CASSALKVSEQFF
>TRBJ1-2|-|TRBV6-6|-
TGTGCCAGCAGTTACTCCCAAACCCCGGGCTATGGCTACACCTTC
CASSYSQTPGYGYTF
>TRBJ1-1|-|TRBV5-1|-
TGCGCCAGCAGCTTCGTTGTAAACACTGAAGCTTTCTTT
CASSFVVNTEAFF
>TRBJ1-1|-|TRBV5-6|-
TGTGCCAGCAGCCTTGCCGGGAACACTGAAGCTTTCTTT
CASSLAGNTEAFF
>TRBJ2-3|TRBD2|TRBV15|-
TGTGCCACCAGCATTGGTAGAACTAGCGGGGGGCGGGATACGCAGTATTTT
CATSIGRTSGGRDTQYF
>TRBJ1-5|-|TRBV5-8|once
TGTGCCAGCAGCTTGGCCGGCAGGGCTCGAGGTCAGCCCCAGCATTTT
CASSLAGRARGQPQHF